The rows below give T cell receptor beta chains drawn from one sample of a study of cytomegalovirus exposure and HLA in healthy donors. Sequencing used immunoSEQ multiplex PCR; TCRdb keeps in-frame clones, though not all of them. The sample gives hundreds of thousands of clones, 75% to 90% of which show up once; 1% is in the top ten. Sequencing was carried out using PBMCs. All receptors come from a woman aged 18-29 years in good health and CMV-seronegative. CDR3s include the opening cysteine and the closing phenylalanine or tryptophan. Each record gives: V gene, D gene, J gene, CDR3 DNA, CDR3 protein. The D gene is left open where the match is weak.

TRBV5-6	.	TRBJ1-2	TGTGCCAGCAGCCCCTTGGGGGCCGCGGACGCTAACTATGGCTACACCTTC	CASSPLGAADANYGYTF
TRBV5-1	.	TRBJ2-7	TGCGCCAGCAGCTTGGCGGCAGGGCTAATATACGAGCAGTACTTC	CASSLAAGLIYEQYF
TRBV5-1	.	TRBJ1-1	TGCGCCAGCAGCTTAAGCCAAGGGGACACTGAAGCTTTCTTT	CASSLSQGDTEAFF
TRBV2	.	TRBJ2-5	TGTGCCAGCAGTGATCAAGGGCAGGGGATCGGGCAAGAGACCCAGTACTTC	CASSDQGQGIGQETQYF
TRBV7-9	.	TRBJ2-7	TGTGCCAGCAGCTCCACATACGAGCAGTACTTC	CASSSTYEQYF
TRBV5-6	.	TRBJ2-1	TGTGCCAGCAGCTTGGTTGGACAGCACTGGGATGAGCAGTTCTTC	CASSLVGQHWDEQFF
TRBV5-1	.	TRBJ2-5	TGCGCCAGCAGCTTGGACAGAAGGGAGACCCAGTACTTC	CASSLDRRETQYF
TRBV7-2	TRBD2	TRBJ2-1	TGTGCCAGCAGCTTAGCGGCTAGCGGGGGGCAGGGGGAGCAGTTCTTC	CASSLAASGGQGEQFF
TRBV5-1	TRBD2	TRBJ2-1	TGCGCCAGCAGCTTGGGACTAGCGGGAGGGATCAATGAGCAGTTCTTC	CASSLGLAGGINEQFF
TRBV27	TRBD1	TRBJ1-5	TGTGCCAGCAGGCCCATTGGACAGGGTGGCAATCAGCCCCAGCATTTT	CASRPIGQGGNQPQHF